This is a list of T cell receptor beta chains from one sample in a study of T cells after yellow fever vaccination. Each CDR3 protein is one row after TCRdb ran MiXCR on the 5' RACE reads. The sample yields over 120,000 distinct CDR3 sequences, 6.6% seen once. The sequencing here drew on CD4+ T cells sorted from PBMCs, taken 10 days after the yellow fever booster vaccination. The receptors were gathered from a man under 40 who received the YFV17D yellow fever vaccine. CDR3s include the opening cysteine and the closing phenylalanine or tryptophan. D genes are given only for firm matches. A clone size is listed for some rows: how often the clone was seen (once, few, many), or a class if it is expanded.

>TRBJ1-5|14|TRBV3-1|-|many
CASSQGDPPRAQHF
TGTGCCAGCAGCCAAGGTGATCCCCCCCGGGCCCAGCATTTT
>TRBJ2-2|16|TRBV7-9|TRBD1|many
CASSSPGQFNTGELFF
TGTGCCAGCAGCTCGCCGGGACAGTTCAACACCGGGGAGCTGTTTTTT
>TRBJ2-1|16|TRBV10-1|TRBD2|many
CASSQRLAGGYNEQFF
TGCGCCAGCAGTCAACGACTAGCGGGAGGGTACAATGAGCAGTTCTTC
>TRBJ1-6|12|TRBV7-2|-|many
CAVAYMNSPLHF
TGTGCCGTAGCTTACATGAATTCACCCCTCCACTTT
>TRBJ1-1|15|TRBV7-2|-|-
CASRPRQVRDTEAFF
TGTGCCAGCAGACCTAGACAGGTACGCGACACTGAAGCTTTCTTT
>TRBJ2-7|12|TRBV5-1|-|-
CASSLRGSEQYF
TGCGCCAGCAGCTTGCGGGGTAGCGAGCAGTACTTC
>TRBJ2-3|14|TRBV6-2/TRBV6-3|TRBD2|many
CASGSGSGTDTQYF
TGTGCCAGCGGAAGCGGGAGTGGCACAGATACGCAGTATTTT
>TRBJ2-2|15|TRBV4-3|-|many
CASSQRTRNTGELFF
TGCGCCAGCAGCCAAAGAACGAGGAACACCGGGGAGCTGTTTTTT
>TRBJ1-5|18|TRBV20-1|-|many
CSARERIRSDVSNQPQHF
TGCAGTGCTAGAGAAAGAATTCGCAGTGATGTGAGCAATCAGCCCCAGCATTTT
>TRBJ2-1|14|TRBV12-3/TRBV12-4|TRBD2|many
CASRGLAGGPGGSF
TGTGCCAGCAGAGGACTAGCGGGAGGGCCTGGGGGTTCCTTC
>TRBJ2-2|16|TRBV7-2|TRBD1|many
CASSPPGGLNTGELFF
TGTGCCAGCAGCCCTCCAGGGGGTTTGAACACCGGGGAGCTGTTTTTT
>TRBJ2-3|16|TRBV7-3|TRBD2|many
CASSLQLAGAGDTQYF
TGTGCCAGCAGCTTACAACTAGCGGGAGCTGGAGATACGCAGTATTTT
>TRBJ2-7|15|TRBV12-3/TRBV12-4|-|many
CASSLRQGLLAEQYF
TGTGCCAGCAGTTTACGACAGGGACTACTAGCCGAGCAGTACTTC
>TRBJ2-4|17|TRBV7-9|-|many
CASSLEGAMAAKNIQYF
TGTGCCAGCAGCTTAGAAGGGGCAATGGCTGCCAAAAACATTCAGTACTTC
>TRBJ2-2|14|TRBV10-3|TRBD2|many
CAISPWEGTGELFF
TGTGCCATCAGCCCGTGGGAGGGCACCGGGGAGCTGTTTTTT
>TRBJ2-1|17|TRBV6-2/TRBV6-3|-|few
CASTHWPSSQVANEQFF
TGTGCCAGCACCCACTGGCCTAGCTCACAGGTTGCAAATGAGCAGTTCTTC
>TRBJ2-2|15|TRBV12-3/TRBV12-4|-|-
CANRKMTGATGELFF
TGTGCCAACCGAAAGATGACAGGCGCCACCGGGGAGCTGTTTTTT
>TRBJ2-1|15|TRBV5-1|TRBD2|many
CASSLLAGAWNEQFF
TGCGCCAGCAGCTTGCTCGCGGGAGCATGGAATGAGCAGTTCTTC
>TRBJ1-4|14|TRBV10-1|-|few
CASSETRTNEKLFF
TGCGCCAGCAGTGAGACAAGGACTAATGAAAAACTGTTTTTT
>TRBJ2-7|12|TRBV7-2|-|many
CASSLFQNEQYF
TGTGCCAGCAGCTTATTCCAGAACGAGCAGTACTTC
>TRBJ2-7|16|TRBV7-2|TRBD2|many
CASSVAYSGSSYEQYF
TGTGCCAGCAGCGTGGCCTATAGCGGGAGCTCCTACGAGCAGTACTTC
>TRBJ1-2|15|TRBV20-1|-|few
CSARDEVKGPDGYTF
TGCAGTGCTAGAGATGAGGTTAAAGGCCCAGATGGCTACACCTTC
>TRBJ1-4|15|TRBV21-1|-|many
CASSKVRGGNEKLFF
TGTGCCAGCAGCAAAGTTCGAGGGGGTAACGAAAAACTGTTTTTT
>TRBJ2-1|15|TRBV20-1|TRBD2|-
CSGSSSGRVANEQFF
TGCAGCGGGTCCTCAAGCGGGAGAGTGGCCAATGAGCAGTTCTTC
>TRBJ2-1|15|TRBV6-2/TRBV6-3|-|many
CASSYWSSSNNEQFF
TGTGCCAGCAGTTACTGGAGTAGCAGTAACAATGAGCAGTTCTTC
>TRBJ2-7|13|TRBV5-1|TRBD1|many
CASSFTTGDEQYF
TGCGCCAGCAGCTTTACCACAGGGGACGAGCAGTACTTC
>TRBJ2-2|13|TRBV7-6|-|few
CASGRTSTGELFF
TGTGCCAGCGGACGTACCTCCACCGGGGAGCTGTTTTTT
>TRBJ2-7|15|TRBV20-1|TRBD2|many
CSPKPQREIFYEQYF
TGCAGTCCCAAACCCCAGCGGGAGATTTTTTACGAGCAGTACTTC
>TRBJ2-7|14|TRBV18|TRBD2|many
CASSPRAGANEQYF
TGTGCCAGCTCACCACGGGCGGGAGCAAACGAGCAGTACTTC
>TRBJ2-1|12|TRBV24-1|TRBD2|few
CATAGTRAEQFF
TGTGCCACAGCCGGGACTAGAGCTGAGCAGTTCTTC
>TRBJ2-1|13|TRBV12-3/TRBV12-4|TRBD2|many
CASRLAGDSEQFF
TGTGCCAGCAGACTAGCGGGAGACAGTGAGCAGTTCTTC
>TRBJ2-5|13|TRBV7-2|-|few
CASRRDPEETQYF
TGTGCCAGCAGACGGGACCCAGAGGAGACCCAGTACTTC
>TRBJ2-2|16|TRBV12-3/TRBV12-4|TRBD2|many
CASSLLGGSIAGELFF
TGTGCCAGCAGTTTATTGGGGGGGAGTATCGCCGGGGAGCTGTTTTTT
>TRBJ2-2|15|TRBV12-3/TRBV12-4|TRBD1|many
CASTAGTGWGGELFF
TGTGCCAGCACCGCCGGGACAGGGTGGGGCGGGGAGCTGTTTTTT
>TRBJ2-3|17|TRBV5-1|-|many
CASSHHTKAGSTDTQYF
TGCGCCAGCAGCCACCACACGAAAGCGGGTAGCACAGATACGCAGTATTTT
>TRBJ1-1|15|TRBV15|TRBD1|few
CATSKNRGANTEAFF
TGTGCCACCAGCAAGAACAGGGGGGCGAACACTGAAGCTTTCTTT
>TRBJ1-3|11|TRBV12-3/TRBV12-4|-|-
CASSSGNTIYF
TGTGCCAGCAGCTCTGGAAACACCATATATTTT
>TRBJ2-1|16|TRBV14|-|-
CASSQRSGFSYNEQFF
TGTGCCAGCAGCCAACGTTCAGGGTTCTCCTACAATGAGCAGTTCTTC